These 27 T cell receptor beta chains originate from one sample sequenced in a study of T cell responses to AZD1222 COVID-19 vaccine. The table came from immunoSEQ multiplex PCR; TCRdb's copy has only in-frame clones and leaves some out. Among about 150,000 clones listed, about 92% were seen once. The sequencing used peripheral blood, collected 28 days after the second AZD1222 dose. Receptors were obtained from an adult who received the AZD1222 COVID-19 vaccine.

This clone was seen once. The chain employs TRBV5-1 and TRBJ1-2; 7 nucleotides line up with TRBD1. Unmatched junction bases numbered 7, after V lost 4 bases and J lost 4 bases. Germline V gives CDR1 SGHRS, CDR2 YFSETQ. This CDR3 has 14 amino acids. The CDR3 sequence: CASSRGQNPYGYTF. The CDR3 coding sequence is TGCGCCAGCAGCCGGGGACAGAACCCCTATGGCTACACCTTC.

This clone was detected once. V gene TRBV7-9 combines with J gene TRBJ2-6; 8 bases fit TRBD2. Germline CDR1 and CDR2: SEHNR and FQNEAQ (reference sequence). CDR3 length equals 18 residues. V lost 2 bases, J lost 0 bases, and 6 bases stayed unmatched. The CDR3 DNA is TGTGCCAGCAGCTTACTAGCGGGCTGGCACTCTGGGGCCAACGTCCTGACTTTC. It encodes CASSLLAGWHSGANVLTF.

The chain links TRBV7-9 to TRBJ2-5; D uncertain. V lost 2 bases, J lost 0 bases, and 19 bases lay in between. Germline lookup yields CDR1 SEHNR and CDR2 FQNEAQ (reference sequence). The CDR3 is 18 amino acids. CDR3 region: CASSLLPSQNVYQETQYF. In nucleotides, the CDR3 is TGTGCCAGCAGCTTACTACCTTCCCAAAACGTGTACCAAGAGACCCAGTACTTC. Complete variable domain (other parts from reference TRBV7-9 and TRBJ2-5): DTGVSQNPRHKITKRGQNVTFRCDPISEHNRLYWYRQTLGQGPEFLTYFQNEAQLEKSRLLSDRFSAERPKGSFSTLEIQRTEQGDSAMYLCASSLLPSQNVYQETQYFGPGTRLLVL.

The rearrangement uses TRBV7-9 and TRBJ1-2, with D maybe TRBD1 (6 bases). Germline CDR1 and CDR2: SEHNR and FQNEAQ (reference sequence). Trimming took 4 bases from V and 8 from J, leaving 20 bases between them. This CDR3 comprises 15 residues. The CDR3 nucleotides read TGTGCCAGCAGCTCAACCTTTACAGGGTCGTGGGGCTACACCTTC. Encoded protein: CASSSTFTGSWGYTF. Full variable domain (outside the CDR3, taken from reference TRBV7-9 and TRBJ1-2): DTGVSQNPRHKITKRGQNVTFRCDPISEHNRLYWYRQTLGQGPEFLTYFQNEAQLEKSRLLSDRFSAERPKGSFSTLEIQRTEQGDSAMYLCASSSTFTGSWGYTFGSGTRLTVV.

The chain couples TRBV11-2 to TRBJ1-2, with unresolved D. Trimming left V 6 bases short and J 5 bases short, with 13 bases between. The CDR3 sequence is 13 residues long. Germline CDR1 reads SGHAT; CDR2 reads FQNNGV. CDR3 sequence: CASRKLGEYGYTF. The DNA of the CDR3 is TGTGCCAGCAGGAAGTTAGGCGAATATGGCTACACCTTC. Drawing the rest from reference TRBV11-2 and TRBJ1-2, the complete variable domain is EAGVAQSPRYKIIEKRQSVAFWCNPISGHATLYWYQQILGQGPKLLIQFQNNGVVDDSQLPKDRFSAERLKGVDSTLKIQPAKLEDSAVYLCASRKLGEYGYTFGSGTRLTVV.

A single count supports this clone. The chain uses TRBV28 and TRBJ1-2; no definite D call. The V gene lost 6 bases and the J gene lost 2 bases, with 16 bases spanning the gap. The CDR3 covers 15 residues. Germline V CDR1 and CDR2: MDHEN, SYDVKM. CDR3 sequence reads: CASSTPGGGNYGYTF. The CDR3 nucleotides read TGTGCCAGCAGCACCCCCGGAGGAGGAAACTATGGCTACACCTTC.

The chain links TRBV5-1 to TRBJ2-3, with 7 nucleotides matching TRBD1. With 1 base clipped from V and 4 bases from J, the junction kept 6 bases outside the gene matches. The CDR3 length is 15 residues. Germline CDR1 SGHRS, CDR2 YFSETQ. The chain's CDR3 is CASSLLDRLSDTQYF. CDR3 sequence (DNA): TGCGCCAGCAGCTTGCTGGACAGGCTGTCAGATACGCAGTATTTT.

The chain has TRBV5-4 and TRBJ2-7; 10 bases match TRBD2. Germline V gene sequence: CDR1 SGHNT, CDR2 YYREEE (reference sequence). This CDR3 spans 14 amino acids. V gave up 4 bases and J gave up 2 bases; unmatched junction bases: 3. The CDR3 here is CASSGTSGAYEQYF. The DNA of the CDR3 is TGTGCCAGCAGCGGAACTAGCGGGGCCTACGAGCAGTACTTC. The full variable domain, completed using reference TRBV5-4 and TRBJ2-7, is ETGVTQSPTHLIKTRGQQVTLRCSSQSGHNTVSWYQQALGQGPQFIFQYYREEENGRGNFPPRFSGLQFPNYSSELNVNALELDDSALYLCASSGTSGAYEQYFGPGTRLTVT.

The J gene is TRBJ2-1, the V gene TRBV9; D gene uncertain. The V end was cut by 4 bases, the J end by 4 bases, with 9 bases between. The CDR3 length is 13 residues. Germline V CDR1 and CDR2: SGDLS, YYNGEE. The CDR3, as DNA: TGTGCCAGCAGCCCCGACCTTTACAATGAGCAGTTCTTC. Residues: CASSPDLYNEQFF.

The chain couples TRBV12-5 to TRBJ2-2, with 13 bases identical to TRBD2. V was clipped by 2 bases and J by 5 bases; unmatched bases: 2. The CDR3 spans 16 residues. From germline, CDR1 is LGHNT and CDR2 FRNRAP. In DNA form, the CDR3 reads TGTGCTAGTGGTTTGAGACTAGCGGGAGGAACCGGGGAGCTGTTTTTT. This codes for CASGLRLAGGTGELFF.

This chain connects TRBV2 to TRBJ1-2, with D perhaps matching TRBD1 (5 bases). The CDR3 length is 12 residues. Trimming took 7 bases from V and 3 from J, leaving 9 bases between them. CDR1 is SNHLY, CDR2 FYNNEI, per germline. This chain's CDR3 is CASNLGDYGYTF. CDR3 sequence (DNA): TGTGCCAGCAACTTGGGGGACTATGGCTACACCTTC.

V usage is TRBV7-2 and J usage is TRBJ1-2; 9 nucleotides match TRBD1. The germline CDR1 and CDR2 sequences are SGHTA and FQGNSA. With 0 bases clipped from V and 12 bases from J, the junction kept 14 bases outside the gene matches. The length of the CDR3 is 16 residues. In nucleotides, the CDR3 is TGTGCCAGCAGCTTAGCCGCCGGGACAGGGCTACTGTACCACACCTTC. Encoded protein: CASSLAAGTGLLYHTF.

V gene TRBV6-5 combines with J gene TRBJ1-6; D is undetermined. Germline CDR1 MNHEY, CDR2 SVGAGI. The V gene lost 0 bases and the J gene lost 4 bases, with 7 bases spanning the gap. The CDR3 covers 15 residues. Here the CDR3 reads CASSYSLEYNSPLHF. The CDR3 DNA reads TGTGCCAGCAGTTACTCTCTAGAATATAATTCACCCCTCCACTTT.

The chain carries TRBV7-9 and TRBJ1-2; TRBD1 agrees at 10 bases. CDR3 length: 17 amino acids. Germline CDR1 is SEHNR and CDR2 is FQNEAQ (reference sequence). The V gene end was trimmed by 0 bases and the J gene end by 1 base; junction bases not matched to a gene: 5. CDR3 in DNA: TGTGCCAGCAGCTTAGCACCCGGGACAGGGGTTAACTATGGCTACACCTTC. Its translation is CASSLAPGTGVNYGYTF.

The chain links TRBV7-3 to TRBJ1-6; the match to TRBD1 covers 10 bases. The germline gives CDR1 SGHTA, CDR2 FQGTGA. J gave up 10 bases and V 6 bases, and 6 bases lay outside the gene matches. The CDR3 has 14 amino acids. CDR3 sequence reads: CASRDGTGASPLHF. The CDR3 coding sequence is TGTGCCAGCAGAGACGGGACAGGGGCCTCACCCCTCCACTTT.

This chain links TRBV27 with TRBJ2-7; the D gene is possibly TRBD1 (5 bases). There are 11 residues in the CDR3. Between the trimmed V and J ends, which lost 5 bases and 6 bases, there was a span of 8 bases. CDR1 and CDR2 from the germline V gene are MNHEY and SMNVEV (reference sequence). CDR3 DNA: TGTGCCAGCAGTCAGGGTCGCGAGCAGTACTTC. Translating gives CASSQGREQYF.

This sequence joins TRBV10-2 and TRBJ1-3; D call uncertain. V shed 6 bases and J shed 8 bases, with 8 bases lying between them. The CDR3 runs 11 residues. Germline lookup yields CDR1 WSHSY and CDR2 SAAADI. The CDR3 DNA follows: TGCGCCAGCAGGAACAGTGACACCATATATTTT. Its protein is CASRNSDTIYF.

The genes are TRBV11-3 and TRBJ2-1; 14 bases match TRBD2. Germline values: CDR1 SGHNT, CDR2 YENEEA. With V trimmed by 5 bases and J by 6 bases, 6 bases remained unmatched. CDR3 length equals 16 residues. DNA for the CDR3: TGTGCCAGCAGCCCGGGGACTAGCGGGAGACCCAATGAGCAGTTCTTC. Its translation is CASSPGTSGRPNEQFF.

CDR3 sequence: CASSAEQDTEAFF. The CDR3, as DNA: TGTGCCAGCAGCGCCGAGCAGGACACTGAAGCTTTCTTT. The chain joins TRBV2 to TRBJ1-1; D uncertain. Germline CDR1 reads SNHLY; CDR2 reads FYNNEI. CDR3 size: 13 residues. V lost 6 bases to trimming and J lost 3 bases, with 11 bases between them.

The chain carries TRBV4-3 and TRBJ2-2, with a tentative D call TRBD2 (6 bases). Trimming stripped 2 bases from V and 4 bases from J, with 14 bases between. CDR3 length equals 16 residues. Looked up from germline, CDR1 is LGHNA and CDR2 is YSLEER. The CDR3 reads CASSQTGTRGTGELFF. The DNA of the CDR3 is TGCGCCAGCAGCCAAACTGGGACTCGGGGCACCGGGGAGCTGTTTTTT.

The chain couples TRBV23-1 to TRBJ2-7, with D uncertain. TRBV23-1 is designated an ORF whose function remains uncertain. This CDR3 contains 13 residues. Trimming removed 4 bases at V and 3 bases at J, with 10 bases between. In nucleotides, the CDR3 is TGCGCCAGCAGTCGTAAGGATCACTACGAGCAGTACTTC. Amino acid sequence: CASSRKDHYEQYF.

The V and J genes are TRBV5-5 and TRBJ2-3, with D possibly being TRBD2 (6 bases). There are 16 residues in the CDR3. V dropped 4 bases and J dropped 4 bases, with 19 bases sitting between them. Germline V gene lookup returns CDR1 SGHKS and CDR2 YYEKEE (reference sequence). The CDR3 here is CASSLSGLPRPDTQYF. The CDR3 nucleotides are TGTGCCAGCAGCCTCTCGGGACTCCCCCGGCCAGATACGCAGTATTTT.

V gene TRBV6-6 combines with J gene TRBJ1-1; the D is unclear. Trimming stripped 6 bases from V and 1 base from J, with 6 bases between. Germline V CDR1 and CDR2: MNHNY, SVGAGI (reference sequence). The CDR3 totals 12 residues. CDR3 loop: CASRAENTEAFF. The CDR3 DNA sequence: TGTGCCAGCAGGGCGGAGAACACTGAAGCTTTCTTT.

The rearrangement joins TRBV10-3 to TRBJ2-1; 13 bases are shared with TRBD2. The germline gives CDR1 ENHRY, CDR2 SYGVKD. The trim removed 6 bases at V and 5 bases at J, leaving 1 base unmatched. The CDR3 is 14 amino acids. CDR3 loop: CAIRGTSGDNEQFF. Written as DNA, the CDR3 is TGTGCCATCAGGGGGACTAGCGGGGACAATGAGCAGTTCTTC.

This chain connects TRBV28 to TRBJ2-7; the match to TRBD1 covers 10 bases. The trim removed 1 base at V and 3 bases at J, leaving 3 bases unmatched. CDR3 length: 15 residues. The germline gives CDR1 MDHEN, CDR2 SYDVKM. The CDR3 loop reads CASSLFGQGVYEQYF. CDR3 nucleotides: TGTGCCAGCAGTTTATTTGGACAGGGGGTCTACGAGCAGTACTTC.

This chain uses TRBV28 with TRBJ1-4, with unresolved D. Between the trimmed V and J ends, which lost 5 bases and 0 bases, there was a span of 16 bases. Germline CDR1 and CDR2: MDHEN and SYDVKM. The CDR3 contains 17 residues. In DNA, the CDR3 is TGTGCCAGCAGTACCATGGGAAATTATGCAACTAATGAAAAACTGTTTTTT. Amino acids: CASSTMGNYATNEKLFF.

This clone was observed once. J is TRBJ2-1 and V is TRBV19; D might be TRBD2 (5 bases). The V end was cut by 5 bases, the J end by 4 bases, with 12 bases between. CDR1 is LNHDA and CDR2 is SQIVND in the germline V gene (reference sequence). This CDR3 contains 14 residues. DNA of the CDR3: TGTGCCAGTAGTGCTGGCGGGCCTTACAATGAGCAGTTCTTC. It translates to CASSAGGPYNEQFF.